The 12 T cell receptor beta chains reported below all come from one sample, sequenced in a study of cytotoxic CD8 clonotypes in ibrutinib-treated CLL. This table comes from immunoSEQ multiplex PCR, and its TCRdb copy is limited to in-frame clones, with some not included. Of over 70,000 clones listed, 79% are singletons. Sample: PBMCs, taken after 12 months of ibrutinib treatment. The receptors shown here come from a human donor with chronic lymphocytic leukemia.

In its sample, this clone was seen a few times. CDR3 region: CASSPRDESYEQYF. Written as DNA, the CDR3 is TGTGCCAGCAGCCCCCGGGACGAGTCCTACGAGCAGTACTTC. The chain recombines TRBV7-6 with TRBJ2-7, with D possibly being TRBD1 or TRBD2 (5 bases each). The germline V and J ends were trimmed by 5 bases and 1 base, with 12 bases remaining between them. Germline V CDR1 and CDR2: SGHVS, FNYEAQ. CDR3 length: 14 residues.

The chain carries TRBV6-4 and TRBJ2-7, with 7 positions matching TRBD2. Germline CDR1 MRHNA, CDR2 SNTAGT. V gave up 2 bases and J gave up 7 bases; unmatched junction bases: 2. The CDR3 totals 12 residues. The CDR3 spells CASSDTGGEQYF. The DNA for the CDR3 is TGTGCCAGCAGTGACACGGGGGGTGAGCAGTACTTC.

This clone was seen just once. The genes are TRBV5-1 and TRBJ2-1; 13 bases match TRBD2. Germline assignment: CDR1 SGHRS and CDR2 YFSETQ. This CDR3 has 16 amino acids. Trimming removed 4 bases from V and 10 bases from J; junction bases left unmatched: 11. Here the CDR3 DNA reads TGCGCCAGCAGCGCCCTCGGACTAGCGGGAGTGGGAGAGCAGTTCTTC. Translation: CASSALGLAGVGEQFF.

The CDR3 nucleotides are TGTGCCAGCACCGCCGGGGCAGATACGCAGTATTTT. Translating it yields CASTAGADTQYF. V and J are TRBV28 and TRBJ2-3; D may be TRBD2 (5 bases). Germline CDR1 MDHEN, CDR2 SYDVKM. Trimming left V 7 bases short and J 4 bases short, with 9 bases between. There are 12 residues in the CDR3.

A remark on this clone: The junction differs from germline at one of its ends, possibly a read error. Here the CDR3 DNA reads TGTGCTAGCAGCCCTAGCGGGGGTATCGATACGCAGTATTTT. Translating gives CASSPSGGIDTQYF. The chain links TRBV7-7 to TRBJ2-3, with 10 bases fitting TRBD2. The CDR3 runs 14 residues. Germline CDR1 reads SSHAT; CDR2 reads FNYEAQ (reference sequence).

The V gene is TRBV7-9, the J gene TRBJ1-1; 8 bases map to TRBD1. With 0 bases clipped from V and 1 base from J, the junction kept 1 base outside the gene matches. The length of the CDR3 is 15 residues. Germline CDR1 and CDR2: SEHNR and FQNEAQ (reference sequence). CDR3 protein: CASSLAGQGNTEAFF. The CDR3 coding sequence is TGTGCCAGCAGCTTAGCTGGACAGGGGAACACTGAAGCTTTCTTT. Together with reference TRBV7-9 and TRBJ1-1, the CDR3 gives the full variable domain: DTGVSQNPRHKITKRGQNVTFRCDPISEHNRLYWYRQTLGQGPEFLTYFQNEAQLEKSRLLSDRFSAERPKGSFSTLEIQRTEQGDSAMYLCASSLAGQGNTEAFFGQGTRLTVV.

The chain joins TRBV6-1 to TRBJ2-7; 8 bases line up with TRBD1. The CDR3 is made up of 15 amino acids. Trimming removed 5 bases from V and 7 bases from J; junction bases left unmatched: 13. Germline CDR1 MNHNS, CDR2 SASEGT. The CDR3 protein is CASSTRTGPMGEQYF. The DNA of the CDR3 is TGTGCCAGCAGTACCCGGACAGGGCCGATGGGGGAGCAGTACTTC.

CDR3: CASSPGRTEAFF. Here the CDR3 DNA reads TGCGCCAGCAGCCCCGGACGGACTGAAGCTTTCTTT. The V gene is TRBV5-1, the J gene TRBJ1-1; D is uncertain. Trimming stripped 4 bases from V and 5 bases from J, with 9 bases between. CDR3 size: 12 residues. Germline V gene lookup returns CDR1 SGHRS and CDR2 YFSETQ.

The V call is TRBV6-5, the J call TRBJ2-7, with 7 positions matching TRBD1. The CDR3 is made up of 15 amino acids. Trimming cost V 4 bases and J 0 bases; bases outside gene matches: 6. Germline V gene lookup returns CDR1 MNHEY and CDR2 SVGAGI. This CDR3 reads CASSSTGTSSYEQYF. The DNA of the CDR3 is TGTGCCAGCAGTTCGACAGGGACCAGCTCCTACGAGCAGTACTTC.

This clone turned up a few times. The chain has TRBV11-2 and TRBJ2-7; no reliable D call. The CDR3 spans 11 residues. V gave up 3 bases and J gave up 0 bases, with 0 bases separating them. Per the germline V gene, CDR1 is SGHAT and CDR2 is FQNNGV. The CDR3, as DNA: TGTGCCAGCAGCTTCTCCTACGAGCAGTACTTC. Its protein is CASSFSYEQYF.

The chain links TRBV7-2 to TRBJ1-2, with unresolved D. Germline V gives CDR1 SGHTA, CDR2 FQGNSA. V lost 5 bases to trimming and J lost 0 bases, with 7 bases between them. CDR3 length equals 13 residues. The DNA of the CDR3 is TGTGCCAGCAGCGCCGCCACTAACTATGGCTACACCTTC. Protein: CASSAATNYGYTF. Combining the CDR3 with reference TRBV7-2 and TRBJ1-2 gives the whole variable domain GAGVSQSPSNKVTEKGKDVELRCDPISGHTALYWYRQSLGQGLEFLIYFQGNSAPDKSGLPSDRFSAERTGGSVSTLTIQRTQQEDSAVYLCASSAATNYGYTFGSGTRLTVV.

The J gene is TRBJ2-3, the V gene TRBV28; D unresolved. V was shortened by 4 bases and J by 0 bases, with 14 bases between the two germline ends. The CDR3 has 16 residues. Germline V CDR1 and CDR2: MDHEN, SYDVKM. In nucleotides, the CDR3 is TGTGCCAGCAGTTCGGGCGCGGCTACTAGCACAGATACGCAGTATTTT. It yields the protein CASSSGAATSTDTQYF.